The present entry profiles one T cell receptor (beta chain) with its context. Its antigen is currently not known. Base qualities are not at hand, and no much larger clone is one base apart. This sample is drawn from a study of T cell changes during pregnancy in multiple sclerosis (dated by TCRdb to about 2019). With regard to the full study: Changes in the T cell repertoire over the course of pregnancy were examined in this study in women with multiple sclerosis.

The germline V end is reduced by 2 bases and the J end by 2 bases; junction bases left unmatched: 4. The CDR3 covers 16 residues, taking in both the cysteine and the phenylalanine. Here the CDR3 DNA is all that survives: 48 bases in frame from base 1. CDR1 SNHLY and CDR2 FYNNEI were looked up in the germline V gene. The protocol used for the library was the immunoSEQ multiplex PCR assay. The immuneACCESS repertoire file appears here via TCRdb, limited to in-frame rearrangements. These files lack a portion of the clones; in checked studies, under half of the deficit traces to unresolved V genes, and the cause of the others is not known. The sample table lists about 84,000 clones, approximately 95% of them with a count of one. 0.95% to 1% of the sample is held by the ten biggest clonotypes.

The source is a female donor in good health, enrolled as a control in a pregnancy study. The sequence joins TRBV2 to TRBJ2-1, with 9 bases in between that match TRBD2. Source: peripheral blood, taken in the second trimester of pregnancy. The CDR3 loop reads CASSERLADPYNEQFF. The DNA sequence is given as TGTGCCAGCAGTGAACGACTAGCGGACCCCTACAATGAGCAGTTCTTC.